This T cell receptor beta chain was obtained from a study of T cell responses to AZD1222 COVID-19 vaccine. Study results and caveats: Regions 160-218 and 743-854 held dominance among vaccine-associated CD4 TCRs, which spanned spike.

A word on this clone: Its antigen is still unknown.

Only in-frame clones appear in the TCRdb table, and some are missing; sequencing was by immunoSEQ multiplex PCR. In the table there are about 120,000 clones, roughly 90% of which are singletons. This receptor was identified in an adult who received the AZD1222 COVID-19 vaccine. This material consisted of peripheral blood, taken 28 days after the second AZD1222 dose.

This chain's CDR3 is CASSFGFRGQNPGGYTF. As DNA, the CDR3 is TGTGCCAGCAGCTTTGGCTTTAGGGGGCAGAACCCCGGTGGCTACACCTTC. This chain connects TRBV7-9 to TRBJ1-2; 7 bases are shared with TRBD1. The CDR3 has 17 residues. Germline CDR1 SEHNR, CDR2 FQNEAQ (reference sequence). Trimming took 3 bases from V and 7 from J; bases not matched to a gene: 17. Together with reference TRBV7-9 and TRBJ1-2, the CDR3 gives the full variable domain: DTGVSQNPRHKITKRGQNVTFRCDPISEHNRLYWYRQTLGQGPEFLTYFQNEAQLEKSRLLSDRFSAERPKGSFSTLEIQRTEQGDSAMYLCASSFGFRGQNPGGYTFGSGTRLTVV.